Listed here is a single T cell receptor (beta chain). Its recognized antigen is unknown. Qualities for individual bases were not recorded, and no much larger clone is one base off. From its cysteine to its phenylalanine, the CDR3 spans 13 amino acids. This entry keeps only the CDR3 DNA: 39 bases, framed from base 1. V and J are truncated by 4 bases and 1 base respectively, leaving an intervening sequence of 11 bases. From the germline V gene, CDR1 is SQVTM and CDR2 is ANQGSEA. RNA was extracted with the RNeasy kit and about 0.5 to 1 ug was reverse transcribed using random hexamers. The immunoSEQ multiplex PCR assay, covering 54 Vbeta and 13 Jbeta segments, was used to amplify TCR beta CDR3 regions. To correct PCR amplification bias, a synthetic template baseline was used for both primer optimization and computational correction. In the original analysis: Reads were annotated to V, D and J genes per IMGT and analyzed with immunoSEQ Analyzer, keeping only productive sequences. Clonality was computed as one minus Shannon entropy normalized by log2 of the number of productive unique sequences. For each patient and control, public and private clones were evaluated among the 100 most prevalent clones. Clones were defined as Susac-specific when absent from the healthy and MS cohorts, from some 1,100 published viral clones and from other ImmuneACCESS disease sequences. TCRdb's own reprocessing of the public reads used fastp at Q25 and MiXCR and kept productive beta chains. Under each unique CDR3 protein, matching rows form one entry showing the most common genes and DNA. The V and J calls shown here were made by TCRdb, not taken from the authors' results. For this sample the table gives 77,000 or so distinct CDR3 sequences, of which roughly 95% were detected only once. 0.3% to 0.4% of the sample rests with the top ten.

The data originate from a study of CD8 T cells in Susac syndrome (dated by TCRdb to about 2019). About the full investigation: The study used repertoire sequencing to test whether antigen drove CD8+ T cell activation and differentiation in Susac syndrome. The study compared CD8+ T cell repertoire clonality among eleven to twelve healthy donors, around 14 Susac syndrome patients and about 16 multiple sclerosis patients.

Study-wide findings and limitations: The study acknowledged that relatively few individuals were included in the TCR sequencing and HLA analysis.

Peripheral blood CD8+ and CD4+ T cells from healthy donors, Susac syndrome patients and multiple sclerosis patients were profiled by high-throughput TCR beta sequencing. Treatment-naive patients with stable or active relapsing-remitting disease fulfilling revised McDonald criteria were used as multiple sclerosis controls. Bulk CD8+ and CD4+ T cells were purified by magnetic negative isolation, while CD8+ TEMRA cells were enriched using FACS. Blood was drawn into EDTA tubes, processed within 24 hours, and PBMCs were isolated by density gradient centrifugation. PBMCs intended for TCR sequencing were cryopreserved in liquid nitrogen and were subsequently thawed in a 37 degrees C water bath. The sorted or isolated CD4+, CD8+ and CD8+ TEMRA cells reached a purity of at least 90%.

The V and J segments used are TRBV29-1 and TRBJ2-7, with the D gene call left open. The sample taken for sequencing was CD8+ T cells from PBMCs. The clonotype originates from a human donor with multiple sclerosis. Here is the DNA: TGCAGCGTTGGTATAGGTGATTCCTACGAGCAGTACTTC. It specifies CSVGIGDSYEQYF.